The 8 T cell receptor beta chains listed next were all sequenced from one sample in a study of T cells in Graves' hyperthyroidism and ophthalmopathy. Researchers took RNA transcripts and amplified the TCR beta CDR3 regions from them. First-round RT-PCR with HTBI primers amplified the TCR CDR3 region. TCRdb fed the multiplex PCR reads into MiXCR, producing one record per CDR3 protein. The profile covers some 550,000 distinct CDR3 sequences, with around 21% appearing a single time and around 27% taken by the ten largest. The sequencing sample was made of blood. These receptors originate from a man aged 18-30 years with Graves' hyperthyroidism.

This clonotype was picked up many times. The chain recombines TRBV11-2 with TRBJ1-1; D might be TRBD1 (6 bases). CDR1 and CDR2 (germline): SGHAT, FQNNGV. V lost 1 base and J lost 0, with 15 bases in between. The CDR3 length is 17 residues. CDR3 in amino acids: CASSLVVTGVLNTEAFF. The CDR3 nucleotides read TGTGCCAGCAGCTTAGTAGTGACAGGAGTCTTGAACACTGAAGCTTTCTTT.

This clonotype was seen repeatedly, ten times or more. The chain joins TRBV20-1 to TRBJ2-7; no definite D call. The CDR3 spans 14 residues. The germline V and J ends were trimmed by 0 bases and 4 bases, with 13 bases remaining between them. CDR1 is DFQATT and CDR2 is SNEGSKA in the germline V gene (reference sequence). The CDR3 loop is CSARDATAKYEQYF. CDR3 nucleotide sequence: TGCAGTGCTAGAGACGCGACCGCGAAGTACGAGCAGTACTTC.

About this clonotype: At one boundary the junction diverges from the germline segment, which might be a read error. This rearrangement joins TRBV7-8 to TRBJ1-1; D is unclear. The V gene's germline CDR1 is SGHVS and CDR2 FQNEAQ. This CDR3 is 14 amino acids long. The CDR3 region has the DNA TGTGCCAGCAGCTTTGGGATAGGGCTCACTGATGCTTTCTTT. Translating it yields CASSFGIGLTDAFF.

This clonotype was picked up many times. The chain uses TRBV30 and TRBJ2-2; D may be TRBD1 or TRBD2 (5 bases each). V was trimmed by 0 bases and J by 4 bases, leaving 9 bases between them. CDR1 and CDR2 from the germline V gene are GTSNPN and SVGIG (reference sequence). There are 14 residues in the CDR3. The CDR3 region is CAWSVGTGTGELFF. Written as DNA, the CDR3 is TGTGCCTGGAGTGTAGGGACGGGCACCGGGGAGCTGTTTTTT.

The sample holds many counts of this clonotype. CDR3 region: CAAPRASGPSYEQYF. The CDR3 nucleotides read TGCGCTGCCCCGAGGGCTAGCGGGCCCTCCTACGAGCAGTACTTC. V gene TRBV20-1 combines with J gene TRBJ2-7, with 8 bases lining up with TRBD2. Germline assignment: CDR1 DFQATT and CDR2 SNEGSKA (reference sequence). The CDR3 extends over 15 amino acids.

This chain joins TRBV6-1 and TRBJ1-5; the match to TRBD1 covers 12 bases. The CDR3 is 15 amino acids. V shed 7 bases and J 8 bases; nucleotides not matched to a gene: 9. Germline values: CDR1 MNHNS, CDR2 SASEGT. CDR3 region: CASNSGTGGSEPQHF. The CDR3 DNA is TGTGCCAGCAACTCCGGGACAGGGGGCTCGGAGCCCCAGCATTTT.

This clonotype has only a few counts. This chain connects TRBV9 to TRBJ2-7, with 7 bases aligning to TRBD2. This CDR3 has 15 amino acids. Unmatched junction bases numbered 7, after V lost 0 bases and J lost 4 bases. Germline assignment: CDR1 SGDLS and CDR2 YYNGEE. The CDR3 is CASSVAGGFAYEQYF. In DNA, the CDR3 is TGTGCCAGCAGCGTAGCGGGGGGTTTCGCGTACGAGCAGTACTTC.

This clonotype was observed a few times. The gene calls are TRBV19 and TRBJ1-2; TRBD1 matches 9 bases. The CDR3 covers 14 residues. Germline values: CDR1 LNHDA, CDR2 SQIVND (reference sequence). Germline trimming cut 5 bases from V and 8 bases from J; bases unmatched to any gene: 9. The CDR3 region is CASSVPGQGDGYTF. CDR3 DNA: TGTGCCAGTAGTGTCCCGGGACAGGGAGACGGCTACACCTTC.